Each of the 16 T cell receptor beta chains below was sequenced from the same sample in a study of blood T cell repertoires in COVID-19 (dated by TCRdb to 2018 to 2021). Libraries were built with the immunoSEQ multiplex PCR assay. What TCRdb holds here is the immuneACCESS table cut down to in-frame rearrangements. Part of the clones is not present; checked against another copy, under half of the missing clones reflect an unresolved V gene, and the others are unexplained. The sample has roughly 190,000 clones on record, roughly nine tenths of them singletons. 6% to 7.5% of the sample comes from the top ten. Sequenced material: peripheral blood. These receptors all stem from a woman older than 75 in a cohort sampled during active or convalescent COVID-19.

The chain combines TRBV7-2 with TRBJ2-5; D ambiguous. V lost 5 bases and J 4 bases, leaving 11 bases between the germline ends. The CDR3 runs to 13 residues. Germline CDR1 is SGHTA and CDR2 is FQGNSA. CDR3 nucleotide sequence: TGTGCCAGCAGCCAGGTTCACGGAGAGACCCAGTACTTC. Its translation is CASSQVHGETQYF.

The genes are TRBV5-4 and TRBJ2-7; TRBD1 matches at 11 bases. The J segment lost 1 base and the V segment lost 2 bases, leaving 5 bases of the junction unmatched. Looked up from germline, CDR1 is SGHNT and CDR2 is YYREEE (reference sequence). The CDR3 covers 16 residues. The CDR3 sequence is CASSFPGTGGSYEQYV. CDR3 DNA sequence: TGTGCCAGCAGCTTCCCCGGGACAGGGGGGTCCTACGAGCAGTACGTC.

This clone was picked up one time. Written as DNA, the CDR3 is TGCGCCAGCAGCTTAAGGAGTTTTGCCTATGGCTACACCTTC. Protein product: CASSLRSFAYGYTF. V is TRBV5-1 and J is TRBJ1-2; no definite D call. V lost 2 bases and J 4 bases, leaving 12 bases between the germline ends. CDR3 length: 14 residues. From germline, CDR1 is SGHRS and CDR2 YFSETQ. Based on the CDR3 plus reference TRBV5-1 and TRBJ1-2, the full variable domain is KAGVTQTPRYLIKTRGQQVTLSCSPISGHRSVSWYQQTPGQGLQFLFEYFSETQRNKGNFPGRFSGRQFSNSRSEMNVSTLELGDSALYLCASSLRSFAYGYTFGSGTRLTVV.

The V and J genes are TRBV19 and TRBJ2-3, with D unresolved. Germline-derived CDR1 and CDR2 are LNHDA and SQIVND (reference sequence). The germline V and J ends were trimmed by 5 bases and 5 bases, with 5 bases remaining between them. The CDR3 totals 11 residues. DNA for the CDR3: TGTGCCAGTAGTTTCCTAGATACGCAGTATTTT. It is translated as CASSFLDTQYF.

The V gene is TRBV29-1, the J gene TRBJ1-2; 7 bases fit TRBD1. Germline V CDR1 and CDR2: SQVTM, ANQGSEA. This CDR3 contains 12 residues. V gave up 3 bases and J gave up 4 bases; unmatched junction bases: 2. CDR3 sequence reads: CSVEGTVYGYTF. For the CDR3, the DNA is TGCAGCGTTGAGGGGACAGTCTATGGCTACACCTTC.

This chain joins TRBV27 and TRBJ1-5, with TRBD1 matching 8 bases. The CDR3 totals 16 residues. Germline CDR1 is MNHEY and CDR2 is SMNVEV (reference sequence). Trimming cost V 5 bases and J 0 bases; bases outside gene matches: 6. DNA of the CDR3: TGTGCCAGCAGTCCGGCGGGACAGGTTAGCAATCAGCCCCAGCATTTT. Amino acids: CASSPAGQVSNQPQHF.

The chain combines TRBV5-1 with TRBJ2-2; D not resolved. V lost 4 bases and J lost 1, with 8 bases in between. There are 14 residues in the CDR3. In germline, CDR1 is SGHRS, CDR2 YFSETQ. For the CDR3, the DNA is TGCGCCAGCAGCGGGTCAGGGAACACCGGGGAGCTGTTTTTT. Residues: CASSGSGNTGELFF.

V is TRBV7-8 and J is TRBJ1-1; TRBD1 matches at 10 bases. This CDR3 has 16 residues. Germline V gene lookup returns CDR1 SGHVS and CDR2 FQNEAQ. Trimming at V came to 2 bases and at J to 5 bases, leaving 8 bases not matched to a gene. CDR3 amino acids: CASSLPGQGERTEAFF. The CDR3 DNA sequence: TGTGCCAGCAGCTTACCTGGACAGGGGGAGAGAACTGAAGCTTTCTTT.

The chain carries TRBV10-3 and TRBJ2-1, with a possible D match to TRBD1 (6 bases). The CDR3 is made up of 17 amino acids. The V gene lost 0 bases and the J gene lost 2 bases, with 14 bases spanning the gap. Germline V gene data show CDR1 as ENHRY and CDR2 as SYGVKD. The CDR3 sequence is CAISESVLTGPYNEQFF. The DNA of the CDR3 is TGTGCCATCAGTGAGTCCGTTCTGACAGGACCCTACAATGAGCAGTTCTTC.

This clone was picked up a small number of times. The genes are TRBV30 and TRBJ2-7; TRBD1 matches at 10 bases. Germline V gives CDR1 GTSNPN, CDR2 SVGIG (reference sequence). Germline trimming cut 1 base from V and 3 bases from J; bases unmatched to any gene: 3. The CDR3 is made up of 14 amino acids. The CDR3 DNA sequence: TGTGCCTGGAGTGGTGGACAGGGGGTCTACGAGCAGTACTTC. It translates to CAWSGGQGVYEQYF.

This clone was observed a few times. The V gene is TRBV7-2, the J gene TRBJ1-6; TRBD1 aligns across 7 bases. The V segment lost 1 base and the J segment 7 bases; nucleotides outside the gene matches: 4. The CDR3 sequence is 15 residues long. In germline, CDR1 is SGHTA, CDR2 FQGNSA. The chain's CDR3 is CASSLGQGGNSPLHF. For the CDR3, the DNA is TGTGCCAGCAGCTTAGGACAGGGTGGAAATTCACCCCTCCACTTT. The full variable domain, its missing parts supplied by reference TRBV7-2 and TRBJ1-6, is GAGVSQSPSNKVTEKGKDVELRCDPISGHTALYWYRQSLGQGLEFLIYFQGNSAPDKSGLPSDRFSAERTGGSVSTLTIQRTQQEDSAVYLCASSLGQGGNSPLHFGNGTRLTVT.

The chain has TRBV21-1 and TRBJ2-1; TRBD2, the table's D call, was not compared with the DNA. TRBV21-1 is an annotated pseudogene. CDR3 length equals 15 residues. CDR3 coding DNA: TGTGCCAGACGTGGGGAGGACCTCTCCTACAATGAGCAGTTCTTC. Amino acid sequence: CARRGEDLSYNEQFF.

This chain connects TRBV20-1 to TRBJ1-3, with unresolved D. The CDR3 runs to 14 residues. The V end lost 3 bases, the J end lost 0 bases, and 9 bases lay between the germline ends. Germline V gives CDR1 DFQATT, CDR2 SNEGSKA (reference sequence). This CDR3 is CSASKVSSGNTIYF. The CDR3 DNA follows: TGCAGTGCTAGTAAAGTGAGCTCTGGAAACACCATATATTTT.

This clone was counted only a few times. V and J are TRBV24-1 and TRBJ1-5; TRBD1 might be the D (5 bases). Per the germline V gene, CDR1 is KGHDR and CDR2 is SFDVKD. The CDR3 loop spans 13 amino acids. V was pared by 3 bases and J by 8 bases, with 10 bases between. The CDR3 nucleotides read TGTGCCACCAGTGATGTAGGGGTGGAGCCCCAGCATTTT. It specifies CATSDVGVEPQHF.

The gene calls are TRBV6-6 and TRBJ2-3; D perhaps matches TRBD2 (6 bases). The CDR3 runs 12 residues. V lost 7 bases to trimming and J lost 10 bases, with 15 bases between them. In germline, CDR1 is MNHNY, CDR2 SVGAGI (reference sequence). In DNA, the CDR3 is TGTGCCAGCAAGGAGTGGGGGAGGTCGCAGTATTTT. Translating gives CASKEWGRSQYF.

The rearrangement links TRBV11-3 to TRBJ2-3, with D perhaps matching TRBD1 (7 bases). CDR1 is SGHNT, CDR2 YENEEA, per germline. The length of the CDR3 is 15 residues. V lost 8 bases, J lost 6 bases, and 21 bases lay in between. The CDR3 spells CASRQGRTIFDTQYF. In DNA, the CDR3 is TGTGCCAGCCGACAGGGTCGGACTATCTTTGATACGCAGTATTTT.